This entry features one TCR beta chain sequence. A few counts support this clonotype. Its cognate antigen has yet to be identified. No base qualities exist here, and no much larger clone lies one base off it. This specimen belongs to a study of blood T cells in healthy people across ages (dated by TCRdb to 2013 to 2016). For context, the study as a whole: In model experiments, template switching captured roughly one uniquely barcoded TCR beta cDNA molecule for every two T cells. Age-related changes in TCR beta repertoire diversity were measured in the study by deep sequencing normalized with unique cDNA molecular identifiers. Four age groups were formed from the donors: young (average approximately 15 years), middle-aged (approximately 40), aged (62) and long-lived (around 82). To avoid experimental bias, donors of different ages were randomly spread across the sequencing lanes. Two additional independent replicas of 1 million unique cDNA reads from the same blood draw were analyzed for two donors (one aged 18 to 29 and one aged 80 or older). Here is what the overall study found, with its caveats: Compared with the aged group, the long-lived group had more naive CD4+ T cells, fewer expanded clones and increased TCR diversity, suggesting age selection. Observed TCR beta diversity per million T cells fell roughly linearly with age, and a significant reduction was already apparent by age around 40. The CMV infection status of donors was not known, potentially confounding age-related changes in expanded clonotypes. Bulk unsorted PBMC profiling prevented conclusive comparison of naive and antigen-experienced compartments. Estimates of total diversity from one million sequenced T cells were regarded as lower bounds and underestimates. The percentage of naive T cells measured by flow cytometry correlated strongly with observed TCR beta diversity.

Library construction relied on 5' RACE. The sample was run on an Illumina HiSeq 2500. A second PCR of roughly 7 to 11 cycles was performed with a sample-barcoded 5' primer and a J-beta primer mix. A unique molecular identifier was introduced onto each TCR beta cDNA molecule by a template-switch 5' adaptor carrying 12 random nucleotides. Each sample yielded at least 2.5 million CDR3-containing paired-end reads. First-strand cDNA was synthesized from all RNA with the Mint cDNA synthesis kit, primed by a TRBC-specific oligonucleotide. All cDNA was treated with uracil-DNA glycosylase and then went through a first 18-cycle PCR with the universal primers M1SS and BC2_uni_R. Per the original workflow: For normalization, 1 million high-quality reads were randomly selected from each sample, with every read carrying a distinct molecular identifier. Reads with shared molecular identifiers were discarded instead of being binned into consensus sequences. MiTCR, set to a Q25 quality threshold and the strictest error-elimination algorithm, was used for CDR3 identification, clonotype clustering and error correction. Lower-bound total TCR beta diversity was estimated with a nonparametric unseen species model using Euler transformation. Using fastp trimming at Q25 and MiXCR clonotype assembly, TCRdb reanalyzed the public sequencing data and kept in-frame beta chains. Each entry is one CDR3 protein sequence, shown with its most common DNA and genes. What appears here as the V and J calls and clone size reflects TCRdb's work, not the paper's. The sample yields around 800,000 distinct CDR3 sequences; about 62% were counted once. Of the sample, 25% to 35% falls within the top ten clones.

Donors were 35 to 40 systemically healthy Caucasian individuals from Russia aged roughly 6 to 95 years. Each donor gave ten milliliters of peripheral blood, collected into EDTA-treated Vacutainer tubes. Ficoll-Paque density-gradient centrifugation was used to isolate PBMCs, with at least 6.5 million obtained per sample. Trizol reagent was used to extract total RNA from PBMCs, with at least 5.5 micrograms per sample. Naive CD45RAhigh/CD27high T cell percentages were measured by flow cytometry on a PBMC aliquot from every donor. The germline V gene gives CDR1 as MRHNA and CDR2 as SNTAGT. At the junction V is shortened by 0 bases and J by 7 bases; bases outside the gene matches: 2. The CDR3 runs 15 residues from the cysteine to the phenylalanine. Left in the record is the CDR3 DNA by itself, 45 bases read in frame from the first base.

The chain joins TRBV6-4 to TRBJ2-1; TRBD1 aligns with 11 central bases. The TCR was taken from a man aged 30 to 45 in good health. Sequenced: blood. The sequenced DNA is TGTGCCAGCAGTGACTCGGGACAGGGGGGTAATGAGCAGTTCTTC. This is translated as CASSDSGQGGNEQFF.